This TCR beta chain emerged from a study of T cell repertoires in cytomegalovirus infection. CDR1 DFQATT and CDR2 SNEGSKA come from the germline V gene (reference sequence). The V gene lost 2 bases and the J gene lost 4 bases, with 14 bases spanning the gap. The CDR3 spans 14 residues. TCRdb re-called the reads with MiXCR, one entry per CDR3 protein. The sample carries around 130,000 distinct CDR3 sequences, approximately 9.2% recorded once. This clonotype has more than one count but fewer than ten. The chain combines TRBV20-1 with TRBJ1-1, with D perhaps matching TRBD1 (6 bases). This clonotype was sampled from a human donor in good health (CMV status not recorded). Some clones in this sample may be carry-over from other donors' samples. The source material was PBMCs. The CDR3 region has the DNA TGCAGTGCTAGACGTTACAGGGAGGGCACTGAAGCTTTCTTT. Encoded protein: CSARRYREGTEAFF.